This T cell receptor (beta chain) was recovered during a study of blood T cell repertoires in COVID-19. Study in general: Acute and convalescent COVID-19 samples came from the United States, Italy and Spain.

Ages ranged from about 18 to 89 years, with residence in more than 20 US areas. Participants' own reports of clinical history determined their cohort assignment. Repertoires were generated with immunoSEQ multiplex PCR, while TCRdb's copy carries only in-frame clones and drops some. This table holds some 300,000 clones, about 88% found once. The J segment lost 4 bases and the V segment lost 3 bases, leaving 0 bases of the junction unmatched. Germline V gene sequence: CDR1 SEHNR, CDR2 FQNEAQ (reference sequence). This CDR3 region has 13 residues. Source material: PBMCs or T cells enriched from blood (not recorded which). This clonotype was sampled from a woman aged 55-75 years in a cohort exposed to, infected with or recovered from COVID-19 (not recorded which). The chain has TRBV7-9 and TRBJ2-1, with 7 positions matching TRBD1. The CDR3 reads CASSLGQYNEQFF. In DNA form, the CDR3 reads TGTGCCAGCAGCTTGGGACAGTACAATGAGCAGTTCTTC.